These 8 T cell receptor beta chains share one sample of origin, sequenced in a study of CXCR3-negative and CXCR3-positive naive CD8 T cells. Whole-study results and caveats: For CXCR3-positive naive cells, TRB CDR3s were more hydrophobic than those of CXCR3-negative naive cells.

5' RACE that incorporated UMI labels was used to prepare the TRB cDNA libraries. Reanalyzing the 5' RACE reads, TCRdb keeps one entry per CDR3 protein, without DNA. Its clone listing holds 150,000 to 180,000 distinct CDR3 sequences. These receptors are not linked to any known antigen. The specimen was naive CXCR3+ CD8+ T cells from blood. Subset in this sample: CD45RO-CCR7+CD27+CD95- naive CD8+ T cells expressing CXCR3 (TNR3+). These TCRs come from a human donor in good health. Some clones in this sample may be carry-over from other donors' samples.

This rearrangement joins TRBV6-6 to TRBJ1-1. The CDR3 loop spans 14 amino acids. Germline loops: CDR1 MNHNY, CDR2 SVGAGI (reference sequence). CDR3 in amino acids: CASSYPGMNTEAFF.

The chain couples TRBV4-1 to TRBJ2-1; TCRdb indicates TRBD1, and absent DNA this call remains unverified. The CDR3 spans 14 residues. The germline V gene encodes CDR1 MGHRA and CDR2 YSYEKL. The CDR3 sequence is CASNRDRSYNEQFF.

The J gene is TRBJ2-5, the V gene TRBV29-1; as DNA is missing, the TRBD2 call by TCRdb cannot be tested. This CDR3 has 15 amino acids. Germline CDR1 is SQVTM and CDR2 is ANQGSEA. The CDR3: CSVRERLAGAETQYF.

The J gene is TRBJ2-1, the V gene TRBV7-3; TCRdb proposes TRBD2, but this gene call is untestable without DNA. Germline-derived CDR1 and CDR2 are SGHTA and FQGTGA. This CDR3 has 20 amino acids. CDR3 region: CASSPLVSGRAPSSYNEQFF.

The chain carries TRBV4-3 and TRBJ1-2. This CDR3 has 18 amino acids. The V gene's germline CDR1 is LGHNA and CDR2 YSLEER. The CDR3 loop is CASSQEILFWDLDYGYTF.

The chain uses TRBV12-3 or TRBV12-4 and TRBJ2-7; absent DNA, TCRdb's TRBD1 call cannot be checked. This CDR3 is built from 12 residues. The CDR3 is CASSSDRDEQYF.

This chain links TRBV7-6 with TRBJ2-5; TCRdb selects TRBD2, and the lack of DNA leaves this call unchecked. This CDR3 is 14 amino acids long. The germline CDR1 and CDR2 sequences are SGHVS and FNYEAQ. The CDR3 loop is CASSQRTIQETQYF.

The CDR3 sequence: CASSQDVVNGGTYFQPQHF. The chain uses TRBV4-2 and TRBJ1-5; TCRdb's D call of TRBD1 is untestable without DNA. The CDR3 spans 19 residues. Germline V CDR1 and CDR2: LGHNA, YNFKEQ.